The 14 T cell receptor beta chains in this list originate from one sample, sequenced in a study of blood T cell repertoires in COVID-19. Data came from immunoSEQ multiplex PCR; TCRdb stores just in-frame clones and leaves some out. The sample records 140,000 or so clones, roughly nine tenths being singletons. Sequencing input: peripheral blood. The receptors derive from a human donor in a cohort sampled during active COVID-19.

V is TRBV12-3 or TRBV12-4 and J is TRBJ1-3, with unresolved D. V lost 6 bases, J lost 0 bases, and 6 bases lay in between. The CDR3 is 13 residues long. Written as DNA, the CDR3 is TGTGCCAGCAGCGGGAACTCTGGAAACACCATATATTTT. It is translated as CASSGNSGNTIYF.

The chain uses TRBV9 and TRBJ2-5; D perhaps matches TRBD2 (7 bases). CDR3 size: 15 residues. V lost 5 bases, J lost 1 base, and 15 bases lay in between. The germline V gene has CDR1 SGDLS and CDR2 YYNGEE. The CDR3 sequence: CASSPWGGPQETQYF. CDR3 DNA: TGTGCCAGCAGTCCTTGGGGGGGGCCCCAAGAGACCCAGTACTTC.

V is TRBV4-1 and J is TRBJ2-7; no reliable D call. The CDR3 spans 13 residues. Germline CDR1 MGHRA, CDR2 YSYEKL. Deletions cut 2 bases from V and 0 bases from J, with 5 bases between. CDR3 bases: TGCGCCAGCAGCCAAACAGTCTCCTACGAGCAGTACTTC. Encoded protein: CASSQTVSYEQYF.

The chain has TRBV19 and TRBJ2-7, with TRBD2 matching 9 bases. The CDR3 is made up of 15 amino acids. Germline CDR1 LNHDA, CDR2 SQIVND (reference sequence). Unmatched junction bases numbered 13, after V lost 7 bases and J lost 6 bases. As DNA, the CDR3 is TGTGCCAGTACCCCGTTTAGCGGGGGCATGGGCGAGCAGTACTTC. The encoded protein is CASTPFSGGMGEQYF.

This clone appeared once. V gene TRBV7-9 combines with J gene TRBJ2-7, with D maybe TRBD2 (5 bases). Germline values: CDR1 SEHNR, CDR2 FQNEAQ (reference sequence). Trimming pared 3 bases from V and 5 bases from J, leaving 14 bases between. There are 14 residues in the CDR3. In DNA form, the CDR3 reads TGTGCCAGCAGCTTTTCCGAGGGATCCCACGAGCAGTACTTC. It codes for CASSFSEGSHEQYF.

The rearrangement uses TRBV5-8 and TRBJ1-5, with unresolved D. The V end lost 3 bases, the J end lost 0 bases, and 13 bases lay between the germline ends. Looked up from germline, CDR1 is SGHTS and CDR2 is YDEGEE. The CDR3 runs 16 residues. The CDR3 nucleotides read TGTGCCAGCAGCTCCCCAACGAGGTATAGCAATCAGCCCCAGCATTTT. This sequence encodes CASSSPTRYSNQPQHF.

The rearrangement joins TRBV7-3 to TRBJ2-2; 8 positions match TRBD2. The CDR3 has 17 residues. V shed 2 bases and J 4 bases; nucleotides not matched to a gene: 9. Germline V gene data show CDR1 as SGHTA and CDR2 as FQGTGA. CDR3 protein: CASSLQGGLVSTGELFF. The DNA for the CDR3 is TGTGCCAGCAGCTTACAAGGGGGACTAGTTAGCACCGGGGAGCTGTTTTTT. Together with reference TRBV7-3 and TRBJ2-2, the CDR3 gives the full variable domain: GAGVSQTPSNKVTEKGKYVELRCDPISGHTALYWYRQSLGQGPEFLIYFQGTGAADDSGLPNDRFFAVRPEGSVSTLKIQRTERGDSAVYLCASSLQGGLVSTGELFFGEGSRLTVL.

DNA for the CDR3: TGTGCCAGCAGTTACGGCGGGGAACAAGAGACCCAGTACTTC. Translating it yields CASSYGGEQETQYF. The chain couples TRBV6-2 or TRBV6-3 to TRBJ2-5, with TRBD2 as a possible D gene (6 bases). Germline CDR1 and CDR2: MNHEY and SVGEGT. V was shortened by 2 bases and J by 2 bases, with 9 bases between the two germline ends. There are 14 residues in the CDR3.

The rearrangement uses TRBV7-9 and TRBJ1-3, with D tentatively TRBD1 (6 bases). Trimming took 6 bases from V and 4 from J, leaving 16 bases between them. CDR1 and CDR2 (germline): SEHNR, FQNEAQ (reference sequence). The CDR3 spans 15 residues. The CDR3 sequence: CASSPTGGLGNTIYF. The CDR3 nucleotides are TGTGCCAGCAGTCCCACGGGGGGGCTCGGAAACACCATATATTTT.

The chain couples TRBV5-1 to TRBJ1-1; D unresolved. This CDR3 is 14 amino acids long. The germline V gene encodes CDR1 SGHRS and CDR2 YFSETQ. V lost 0 bases and J 1 base, leaving 7 bases between the germline ends. The CDR3 sequence: CASSLDSPNTEAFF. Here the CDR3 DNA reads TGCGCCAGCAGCTTGGATAGTCCGAACACTGAAGCTTTCTTT.

The chain links TRBV9 to TRBJ1-6; D not certain. The V and J ends lost 0 bases and 8 bases respectively, with 9 bases between them. The germline gives CDR1 SGDLS, CDR2 YYNGEE. The CDR3 contains 14 residues. CDR3 amino acids: CASSVGGGHSPLHF. The CDR3 DNA reads as TGTGCCAGCAGCGTAGGAGGCGGTCATTCACCCCTCCACTTT. The full variable domain, rest sourced from reference TRBV9 and TRBJ1-6, is DSGVTQTPKHLITATGQRVTLRCSPRSGDLSVYWYQQSLDQGLQFLIQYYNGEERAKGNILERFSAQQFPDLHSELNLSSLELGDSALYFCASSVGGGHSPLHFGNGTRLTVT.

The V and J genes are TRBV10-3 and TRBJ1-1; the D is unclear. CDR1 ENHRY and CDR2 SYGVKD come from the germline V gene. Deletions cut 7 bases from V and 6 bases from J, with 12 bases between. The CDR3 runs to 12 residues. CDR3 residues: CAITKTGPEAFF. CDR3 in DNA: TGTGCCATCACCAAAACTGGGCCTGAAGCTTTCTTT.

V usage is TRBV25-1 and J usage is TRBJ2-2; D may be TRBD1 (5 bases). There are 16 residues in the CDR3. Germline assignment: CDR1 MGHDK and CDR2 SYGVNS. V gave up 2 bases and J gave up 7 bases, with 17 bases separating them. The CDR3 bases are TGTGCCAGCAGTGAAAGAAGGCAGGGAAGGGGCGGGGAGCTGTTTTTT. Translated: CASSERRQGRGGELFF. Full variable domain (rest looked up from reference TRBV25-1 and TRBJ2-2): EADIYQTPRYLVIGTGKKITLECSQTMGHDKMYWYQQDPGMELHLIHYSYGVNSTEKGDLSSESTVSRIRTEHFPLTLESARPSHTSQYLCASSERRQGRGGELFFGEGSRLTVL.

This chain connects TRBV21-1 to TRBJ2-3; the table's D call TRBD1 went unverified against the DNA. TRBV21-1 is recorded as a pseudogene. The CDR3 has 13 amino acids. As DNA, the CDR3 is TGTGCCAGCAGCACCCACCAGGGAGATACGCAGTATTTT. This sequence encodes CASSTHQGDTQYF.